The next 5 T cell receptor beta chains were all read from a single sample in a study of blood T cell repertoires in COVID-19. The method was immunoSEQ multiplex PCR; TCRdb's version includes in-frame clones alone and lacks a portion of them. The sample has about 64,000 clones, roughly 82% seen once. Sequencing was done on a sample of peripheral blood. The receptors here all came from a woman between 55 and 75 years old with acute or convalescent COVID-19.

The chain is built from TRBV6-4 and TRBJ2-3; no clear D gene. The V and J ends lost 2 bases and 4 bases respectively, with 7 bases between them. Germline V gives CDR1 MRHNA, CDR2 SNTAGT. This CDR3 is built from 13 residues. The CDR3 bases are TGTGCCAGCAGTGACGTCGCAGCAGATACGCAGTATTTT. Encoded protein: CASSDVAADTQYF.

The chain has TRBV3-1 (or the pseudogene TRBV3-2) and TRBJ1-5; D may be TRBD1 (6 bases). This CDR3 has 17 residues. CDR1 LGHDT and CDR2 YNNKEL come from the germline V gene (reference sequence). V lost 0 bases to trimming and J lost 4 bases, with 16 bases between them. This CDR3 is CASSQDLPRGSNQPQHF. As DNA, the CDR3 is TGTGCCAGCAGCCAAGATCTGCCCAGGGGATCTAATCAGCCCCAGCATTTT.

CDR3 coding DNA: TGCGCCAGCAGCTTAACCGGGACAGGGACCTACGAGCAGTACTTC. Its translation is CASSLTGTGTYEQYF. This chain connects TRBV5-1 to TRBJ2-7; 9 bases align to TRBD1. Germline CDR1 SGHRS, CDR2 YFSETQ. The CDR3 loop spans 15 amino acids. V gave up 2 bases and J gave up 2 bases; unmatched junction bases: 5.

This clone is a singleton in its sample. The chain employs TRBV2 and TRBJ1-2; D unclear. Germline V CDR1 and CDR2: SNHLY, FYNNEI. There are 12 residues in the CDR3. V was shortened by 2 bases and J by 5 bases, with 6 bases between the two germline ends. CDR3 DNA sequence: TGTGCCAGCAGTGAAAACCAGTATGGCTACACCTTC. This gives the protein CASSENQYGYTF.

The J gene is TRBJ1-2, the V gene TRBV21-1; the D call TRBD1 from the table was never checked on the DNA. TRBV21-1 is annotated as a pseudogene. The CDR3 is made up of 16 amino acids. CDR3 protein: CASSKVGAGVDYGYTF. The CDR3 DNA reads TGTGCCAGCAGCAAAGTGGGCGCAGGGGTCGACTATGGCTACACCTTC.